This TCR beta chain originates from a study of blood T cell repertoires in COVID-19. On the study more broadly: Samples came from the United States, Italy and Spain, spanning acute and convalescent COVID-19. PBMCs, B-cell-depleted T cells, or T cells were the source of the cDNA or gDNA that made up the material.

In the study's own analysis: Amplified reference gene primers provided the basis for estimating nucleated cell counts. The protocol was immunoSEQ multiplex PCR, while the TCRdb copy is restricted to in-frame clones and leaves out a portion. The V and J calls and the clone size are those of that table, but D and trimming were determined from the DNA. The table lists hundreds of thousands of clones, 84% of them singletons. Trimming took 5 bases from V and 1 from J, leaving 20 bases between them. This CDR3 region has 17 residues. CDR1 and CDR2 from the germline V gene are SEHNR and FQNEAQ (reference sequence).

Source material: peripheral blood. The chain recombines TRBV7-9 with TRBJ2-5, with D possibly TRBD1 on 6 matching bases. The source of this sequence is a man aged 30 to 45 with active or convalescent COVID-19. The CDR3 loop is CASSLLEVVGGQETQYF. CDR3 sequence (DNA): TGTGCCAGCAGCCTTCTGGAGGTAGTAGGGGGCCAAGAGACCCAGTACTTC.